This record concerns one T cell receptor (beta chain) sequence. Its recognized antigen is unknown. Per-base qualities were not stored, and no clone one base away is much larger. This record belongs to a study of OX40 agonist ivuxolimab in advanced cancers. Notes on the research overall: Ivuxolimab was an agonistic, fully human IgG2 monoclonal antibody directed against OX40 (CD134), a costimulatory receptor. Intravenous ivuxolimab was administered to patients every 2 weeks at six dose levels: 0.01, 0.1, 0.3, 1.5, 3 and 10 mg/kg. Of the 50 or so patients in dose escalation, around 20 had hepatocellular carcinoma, about 15 had melanoma, 9 had renal cell carcinoma and 9 had head and neck cancer. The dose-escalation cohort was roughly 80% male with a mean age of about 60 years, ranging from roughly 23 to 85. Prior anti-PD-1, anti-PD-L1 or anti-CTLA-4 therapy was permitted, and checkpoint inhibitors had been received by roughly 42% of dose-escalation patients. Three dose-escalation patients achieved partial responses, one with hepatocellular carcinoma and two with cutaneous melanoma. Peripheral TCRbeta sequencing was intended to test whether TCR sequence diversity was altered and clonal T-cell expansion was caused by ivuxolimab. The paper describes the monotherapy dose-escalation part (N of about 55 patients) of the phase I trial of ivuxolimab. Paper-wide results and their limitations: Low levels of normalized T-cell clonal expansion were also seen in some patients who did not respond. In the 0.1-3.0 mg/kg groups, partial responders had among the lowest normalized peripheral clonal expansion, particularly in CD8+ T cells. At doses of 0.1 to 3.0 mg/kg, clonal expansion of both CD4+ and CD8+ T cells in blood was seen between baseline and week 6. On average, CD8+ T cells showed more expanded clones than CD4+ T cells after ivuxolimab. The antigen specificity of the clonally expanded peripheral T cells was not determined.

Via the germline V gene, CDR1 is MNHEY and CDR2 SVGAGI. V loses 6 bases at its end and J loses 1 base; junction bases beyond the gene matches: 7. The CDR3 spans 15 residues, from the cysteine through the phenylalanine. The read is trimmed to its CDR3 DNA, 45 bases read in frame from base 1. Genomic DNA was extracted from sorted cells for sequencing of the TCRbeta CDR3 region. The immunoSEQ Assay was used for sequencing of TCRbeta CDR3 regions. Entries here come from immuneACCESS through TCRdb and include only in-frame sequences with V and J called. Some clones fail to appear in such tables; in the studies checked, an unresolved V gene covers under half of the shortfall, and the cause of the remainder is unknown. This sample comprises 70,000 or so clones, around 90% of them detected only once. The biggest ten clones account for 0.8% to 0.9% of the sample. The trial excluded patients who had a history of autoimmune disease or were on systemic immunosuppression. Peripheral blood for TCR sequencing was collected from all dose cohorts at baseline, on cycle 4 day 1, and on cycle 7 day 1. The samples were taken from a phase I, first-in-human, multicenter, open-label dose-escalation trial of ivuxolimab. Adults with locally advanced or metastatic head and neck squamous cell, hepatocellular, melanoma or renal cell carcinoma were enrolled in the trial. Before TCR sequencing, CD4+ T cells and CD8+ T cells from peripheral blood were sorted into separate populations.

The origin of this receptor is an adult with an advanced solid tumor such as melanoma, head and neck, liver or kidney cancer. The rearranged chain carries TRBV6-5 and TRBJ1-2, with 8 bases matching TRBD1. This specimen was CD4+ or CD8+ T cells sorted from blood, taken in a trial of the OX40 agonist ivuxolimab. The nucleotide sequence is TGTGCCAGCAGGTCAACAGGGGGTGTTAACTATGGCTACACCTTC. Translated, this is CASRSTGGVNYGYTF.